One T cell receptor beta chain is described in this entry. One end of the junction varies from germline; a read error may be responsible. These data are taken from a study of tumor-infiltrating lymphocytes in glioblastoma multiforme. Multiple V-beta primers and a C-beta primer amplified TCRB from RNA. TCRdb independently ran MiXCR on the multiplex PCR reads; one entry per CDR3 protein. The sample holds around 10,000 distinct CDR3 sequences; around 68% are singletons and the top ten take nearly 40%. The CDR3 is made up of 17 amino acids. Germline values: CDR1 SGHAT, CDR2 FQNNGV. The source of this sequence is a male donor with glioblastoma. The sequenced sample was brain tumor tissue. This chain uses TRBV11-2 with TRBJ2-2, with 12 bases lining up with TRBD2. The CDR3: CASSPTSGRTSTGELFF. The CDR3 DNA follows: TGTGCCAGCAGTCCGACTAGCGGGAGAACAAGCACCGGGGAGCTGTTCTTT.